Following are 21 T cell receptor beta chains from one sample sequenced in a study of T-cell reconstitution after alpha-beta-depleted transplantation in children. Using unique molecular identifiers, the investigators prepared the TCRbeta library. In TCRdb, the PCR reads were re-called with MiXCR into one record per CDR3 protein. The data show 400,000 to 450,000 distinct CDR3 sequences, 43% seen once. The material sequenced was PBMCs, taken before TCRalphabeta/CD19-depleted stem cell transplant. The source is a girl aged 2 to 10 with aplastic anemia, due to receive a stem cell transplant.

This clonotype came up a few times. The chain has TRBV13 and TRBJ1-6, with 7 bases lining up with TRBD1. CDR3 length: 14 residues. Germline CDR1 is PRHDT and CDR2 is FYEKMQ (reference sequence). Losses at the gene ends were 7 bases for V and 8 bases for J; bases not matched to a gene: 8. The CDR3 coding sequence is TGTGCCAGCACCCGACAGGGCGGGTATTCACCCCTCCACTTT. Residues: CASTRQGGYSPLHF.

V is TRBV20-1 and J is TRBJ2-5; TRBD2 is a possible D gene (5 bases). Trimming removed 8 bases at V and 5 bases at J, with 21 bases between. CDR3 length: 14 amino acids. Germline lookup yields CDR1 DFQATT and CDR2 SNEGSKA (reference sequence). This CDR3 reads CSTPGSHLMETQYF. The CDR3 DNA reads TGCAGTACTCCGGGGAGTCATCTTATGGAGACCCAGTACTTC.

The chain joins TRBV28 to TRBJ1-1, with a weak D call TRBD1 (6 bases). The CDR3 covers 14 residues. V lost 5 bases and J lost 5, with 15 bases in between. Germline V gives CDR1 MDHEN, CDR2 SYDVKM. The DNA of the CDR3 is TGTGCCAGCAGTCACCCGGACAGACTTACTGAAGCTTTCTTT. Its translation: CASSHPDRLTEAFF. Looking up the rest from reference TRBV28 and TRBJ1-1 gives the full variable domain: DVKVTQSSRYLVKRTGEKVFLECVQDMDHENMFWYRQDPGLGLRLIYFSYDVKMKEKGDIPEGYSVSREKKERFSLILESASTNQTSMYLCASSHPDRLTEAFFGQGTRLTVV.

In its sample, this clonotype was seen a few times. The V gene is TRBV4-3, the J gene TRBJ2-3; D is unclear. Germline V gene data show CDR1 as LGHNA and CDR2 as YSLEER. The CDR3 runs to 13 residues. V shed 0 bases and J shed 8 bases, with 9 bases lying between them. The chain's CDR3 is CASSQDIPSTQYF. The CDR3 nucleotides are TGCGCCAGCAGCCAAGATATCCCATCTACGCAGTATTTT.

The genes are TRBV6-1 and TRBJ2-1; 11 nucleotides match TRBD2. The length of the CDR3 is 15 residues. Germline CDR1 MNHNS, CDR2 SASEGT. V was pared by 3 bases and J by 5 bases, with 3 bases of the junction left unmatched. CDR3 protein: CASSDRLAGNNEQFF. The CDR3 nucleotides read TGTGCCAGCAGTGATCGACTAGCGGGGAACAATGAGCAGTTCTTC.

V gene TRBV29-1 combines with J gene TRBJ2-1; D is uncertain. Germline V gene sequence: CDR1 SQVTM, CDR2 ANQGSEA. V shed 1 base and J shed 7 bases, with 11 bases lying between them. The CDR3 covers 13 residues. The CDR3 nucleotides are TGCAGCGTTGAAGGGGCAGGTGCTAATGAGCAGTTCTTC. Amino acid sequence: CSVEGAGANEQFF.

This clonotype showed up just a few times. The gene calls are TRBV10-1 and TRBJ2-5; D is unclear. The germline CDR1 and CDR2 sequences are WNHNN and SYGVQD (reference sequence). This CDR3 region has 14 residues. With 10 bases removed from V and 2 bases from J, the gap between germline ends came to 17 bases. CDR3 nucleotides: TGCGCCACCCTTCGGGTAGGAGCTCAAGAGACCCAGTACTTC. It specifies CATLRVGAQETQYF.

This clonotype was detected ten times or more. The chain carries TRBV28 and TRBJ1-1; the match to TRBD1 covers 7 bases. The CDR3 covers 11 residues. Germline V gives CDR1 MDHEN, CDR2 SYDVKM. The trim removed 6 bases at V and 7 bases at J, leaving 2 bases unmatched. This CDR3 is CASSNRGEAFF. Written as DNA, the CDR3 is TGTGCCAGCAGCAACAGGGGTGAAGCTTTCTTT. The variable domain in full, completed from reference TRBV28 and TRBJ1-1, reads DVKVTQSSRYLVKRTGEKVFLECVQDMDHENMFWYRQDPGLGLRLIYFSYDVKMKEKGDIPEGYSVSREKKERFSLILESASTNQTSMYLCASSNRGEAFFGQGTRLTVV.

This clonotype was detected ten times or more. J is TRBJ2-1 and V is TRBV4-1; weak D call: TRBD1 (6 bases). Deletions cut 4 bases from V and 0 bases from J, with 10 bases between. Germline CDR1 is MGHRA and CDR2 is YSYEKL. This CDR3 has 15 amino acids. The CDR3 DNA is TGCGCCAGCAGCCCCGTAGGGGGCTCCTACAATGAGCAGTTCTTC. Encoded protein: CASSPVGGSYNEQFF.

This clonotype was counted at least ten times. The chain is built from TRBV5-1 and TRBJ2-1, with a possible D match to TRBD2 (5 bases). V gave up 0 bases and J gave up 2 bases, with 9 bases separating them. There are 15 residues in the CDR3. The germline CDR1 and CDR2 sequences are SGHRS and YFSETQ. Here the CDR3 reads CASSLDLATYNEQFF. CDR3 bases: TGCGCCAGCAGCTTGGATCTAGCCACCTACAATGAGCAGTTCTTC.

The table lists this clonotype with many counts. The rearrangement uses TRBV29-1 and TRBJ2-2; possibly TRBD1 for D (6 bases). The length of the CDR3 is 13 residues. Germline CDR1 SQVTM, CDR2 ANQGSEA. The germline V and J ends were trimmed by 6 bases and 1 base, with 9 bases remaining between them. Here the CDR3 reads CSVKGQNTGELFF. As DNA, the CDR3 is TGCAGCGTGAAGGGACAGAACACCGGGGAGCTGTTTTTT.

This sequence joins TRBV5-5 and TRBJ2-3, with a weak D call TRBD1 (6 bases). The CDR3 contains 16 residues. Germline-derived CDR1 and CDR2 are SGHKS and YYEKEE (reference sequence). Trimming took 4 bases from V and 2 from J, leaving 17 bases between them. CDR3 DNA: TGTGCCAGCAGCCTCGGGACAACTGGAATCACAGATACGCAGTATTTT. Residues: CASSLGTTGITDTQYF.

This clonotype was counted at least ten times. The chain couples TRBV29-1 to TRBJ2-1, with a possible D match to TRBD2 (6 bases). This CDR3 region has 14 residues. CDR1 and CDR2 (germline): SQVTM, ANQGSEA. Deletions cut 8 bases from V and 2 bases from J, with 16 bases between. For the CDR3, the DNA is TGCAGCTCTCGGGGTAGCGGACCCTACAATGAGCAGTTCTTC. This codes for CSSRGSGPYNEQFF.

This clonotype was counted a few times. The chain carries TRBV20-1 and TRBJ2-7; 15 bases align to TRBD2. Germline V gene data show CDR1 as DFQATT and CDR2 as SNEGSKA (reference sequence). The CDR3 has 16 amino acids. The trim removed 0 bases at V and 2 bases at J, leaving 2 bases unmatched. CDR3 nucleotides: TGCAGTGCTAGAGACAGGACTAGCGGGAGGGCCTACGAGCAGTACTTC. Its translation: CSARDRTSGRAYEQYF.

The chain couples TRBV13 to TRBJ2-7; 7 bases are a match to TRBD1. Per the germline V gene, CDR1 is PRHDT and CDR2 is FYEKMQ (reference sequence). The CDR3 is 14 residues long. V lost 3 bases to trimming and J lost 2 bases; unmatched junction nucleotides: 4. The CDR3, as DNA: TGTGCCAGCAGCTTCCGGGACAGAACCTACGAGCAGTACTTC. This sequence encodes CASSFRDRTYEQYF.

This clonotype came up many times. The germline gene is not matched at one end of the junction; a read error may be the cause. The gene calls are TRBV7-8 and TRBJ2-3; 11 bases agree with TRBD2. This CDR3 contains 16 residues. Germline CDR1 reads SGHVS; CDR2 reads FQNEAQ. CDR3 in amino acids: CASSLLTSGSKDTQYF. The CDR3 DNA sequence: TGTGCCAGCAGCTTACTCACTAGCGGGAGCAAAGATACGCAGTATTTT.

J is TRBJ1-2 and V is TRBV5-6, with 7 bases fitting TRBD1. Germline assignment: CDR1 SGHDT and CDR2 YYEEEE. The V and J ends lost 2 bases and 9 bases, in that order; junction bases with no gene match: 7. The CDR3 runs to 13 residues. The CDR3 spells CASSFPQGDRYTF. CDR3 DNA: TGTGCCAGCAGCTTCCCCCAGGGGGATCGCTACACCTTC.

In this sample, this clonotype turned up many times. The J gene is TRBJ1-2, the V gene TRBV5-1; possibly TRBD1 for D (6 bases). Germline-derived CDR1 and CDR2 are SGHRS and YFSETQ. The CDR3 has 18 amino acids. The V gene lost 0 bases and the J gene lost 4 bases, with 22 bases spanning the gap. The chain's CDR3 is CASSLATTARDKLYGYTF. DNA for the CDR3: TGCGCCAGCAGCTTGGCTACGACAGCCCGGGACAAGCTCTATGGCTACACCTTC.

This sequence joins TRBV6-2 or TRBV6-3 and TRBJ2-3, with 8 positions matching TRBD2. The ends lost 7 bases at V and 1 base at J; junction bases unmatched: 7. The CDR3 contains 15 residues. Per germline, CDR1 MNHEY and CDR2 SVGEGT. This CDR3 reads CASTKLADRTDTQYF. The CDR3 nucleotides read TGTGCCAGCACCAAACTAGCGGACCGCACAGATACGCAGTATTTT.

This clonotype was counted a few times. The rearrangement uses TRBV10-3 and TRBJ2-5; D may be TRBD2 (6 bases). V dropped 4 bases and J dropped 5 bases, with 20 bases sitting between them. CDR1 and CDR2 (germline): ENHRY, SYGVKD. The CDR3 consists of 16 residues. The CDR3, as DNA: TGTGCCATCAGTGGGCTGGAGGGGCTCGTTCGGGAGACCCAGTACTTC. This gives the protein CAISGLEGLVRETQYF.

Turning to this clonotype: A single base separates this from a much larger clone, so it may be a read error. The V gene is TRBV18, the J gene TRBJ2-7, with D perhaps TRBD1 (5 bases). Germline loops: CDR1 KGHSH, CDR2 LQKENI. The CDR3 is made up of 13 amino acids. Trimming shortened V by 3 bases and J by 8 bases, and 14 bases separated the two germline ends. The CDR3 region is CASSPTQATQQYF. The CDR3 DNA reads TGTGCCAGCTCACCGACACAGGCCACGCAGCAGTACTTC. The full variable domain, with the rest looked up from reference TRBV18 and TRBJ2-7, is NAGVMQNPRHLVRRRGQEARLRCSPMKGHSHVYWYRQLPEEGLKFMVYLQKENIIDESGMPKERFSAEFPKEGPSILRIQQVVRGDSAAYFCASSPTQATQQYFGPGTRLTVT.